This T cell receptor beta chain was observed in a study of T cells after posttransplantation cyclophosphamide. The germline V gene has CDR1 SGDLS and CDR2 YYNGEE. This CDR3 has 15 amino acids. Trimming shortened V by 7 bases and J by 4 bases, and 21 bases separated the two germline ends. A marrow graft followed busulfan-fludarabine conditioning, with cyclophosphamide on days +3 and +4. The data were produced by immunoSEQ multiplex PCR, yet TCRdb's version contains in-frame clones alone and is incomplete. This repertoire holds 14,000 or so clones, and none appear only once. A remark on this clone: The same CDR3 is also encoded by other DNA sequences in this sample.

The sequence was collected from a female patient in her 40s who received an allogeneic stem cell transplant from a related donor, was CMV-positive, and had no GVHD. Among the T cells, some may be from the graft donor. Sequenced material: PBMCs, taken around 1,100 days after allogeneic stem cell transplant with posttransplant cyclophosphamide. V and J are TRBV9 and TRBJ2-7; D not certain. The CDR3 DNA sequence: TGTGCCAGCTTTTTCAAACAGAAGACGGCATACGAGCAGTACTTC. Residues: CASFFKQKTAYEQYF.